These T cell receptor beta chains were read from a single sample in a study of shared T cell receptors in the human thymus. The protocol was immunoSEQ multiplex PCR, while the TCRdb copy is restricted to in-frame clones and leaves out a portion. This sample yields hundreds of thousands of clones, of which 80% to 90% are seen a single time; 0.0095% to 0.013% belongs to the top ten. A further study also used this sample, focusing on human thymus T cells.

The material sequenced was thymocytes. Receptors originate from a girl under three years old with a congenital heart defect. Each CDR3 is given with its conserved first and last residue. A D gene is named only where the DNA matches it firmly. Expanded clones get a size class; other rows say once, few or many, or leave the size out.

J gene	V gene	clone size	D gene	CDR3 DNA	CDR3 protein
TRBJ1-2	TRBV6-6	-	-	TGTGCCAGCATCCTGCCCCCGCCGGCAGGCTTCTATGGCTACACCTTC	CASILPPPAGFYGYTF
TRBJ1-5	TRBV5-6	-	-	TGTGCCAGCAGCCCTAAGACAGGTCAGCCCCAGCATTTT	CASSPKTGQPQHF
TRBJ1-2	TRBV6-1	-	-	TGTGCCAGCAGTTCGAGGGGACTCCAGAGTTATGGCTACACCTTC	CASSSRGLQSYGYTF
TRBJ2-5	TRBV7-8	once	TRBD2	TGTGCCAGCAGGCAGCGGGGACTACGACAAGAGACCCAGTACTTC	CASRQRGLRQETQYF
TRBJ2-7	TRBV4-3	-	-	TGCGCCAGCAGCCAAAGCCCCCGGACAGTTGACGAGCAGTACTTC	CASSQSPRTVDEQYF
TRBJ1-2	TRBV7-9	-	-	TGTGCCAGCAGCTTAGCGCGTGAGGACTTCTATGGCTACACCTTC	CASSLAREDFYGYTF
TRBJ1-2	TRBV25-1	few	-	TGTGCCAGCAGTGACAGGGGAGCTCCCCTTTTTAGTGGCTACACCTTC	CASSDRGAPLFSGYTF
TRBJ1-1	TRBV4-1	-	TRBD1	TGCGCCAGCAGCCAGGCCCCCGGGGGGGACGCAGGGGGCACTGAAGCTTTCTTT	CASSQAPGGDAGGTEAFF
TRBJ1-5	TRBV6-1	-	-	TGTGCCAGCTTCGGCAGGCCTCATAGCAATCAGCCCCAGCATTTT	CASFGRPHSNQPQHF
TRBJ1-2	TRBV19	-	TRBD1	TGTGCCAGTAGCCCGACAGGGGGGGCAAACTATGGCTACACCTTC	CASSPTGGANYGYTF
TRBJ1-3	TRBV28	-	-	TGTGCCAGCAGTTTAATTACGGGGTCAGGAAACACCATATATTTT	CASSLITGSGNTIYF
TRBJ1-6	TRBV28	-	TRBD1	TGTGCCAGCCTCGCCCCGACAGGGATTAATAATTCACCCCTCCACTTT	CASLAPTGINNSPLHF
TRBJ1-1	TRBV7-8	few	TRBD1	TGTGCCAGCAGCTTAGCGCCTCGACAGGGGGCTGTAGGTCGTAACACTGAAGCTTTCTTT	CASSLAPRQGAVGRNTEAFF
TRBJ2-3	TRBV4-3	-	TRBD1	TGCGCCAGCAGCCAAGATCGAACAGGGGGGCCAGATACGCAGTATTTT	CASSQDRTGGPDTQYF
TRBJ1-1	TRBV28	-	TRBD1	TGTGCCAGCGGTGACAGGGGGCGAGGTTTCGGCACTGAAGCTTTCTTT	CASGDRGRGFGTEAFF
TRBJ2-3	TRBV7-9	-	TRBD2	TGTGCCAGCAGGGAGAGCGGGGGGGCCGGTACGCAGTATTTT	CASRESGGAGTQYF
TRBJ2-1	TRBV11-2	-	TRBD1	TGTGCCAGCAGCTTAGTCCGGGACAGCCCCTACAATGAGCAGTTCTTC	CASSLVRDSPYNEQFF
TRBJ1-5	TRBV19	-	TRBD1	TGTGCCAGTAGTGAGGGGGGACAGAAAGATCAGCCCCAGCATTTT	CASSEGGQKDQPQHF
TRBJ1-4	TRBV19	few	TRBD1	TGTGCCAGTAGTCGACCTTCAACAGGGGGTGAAAAACTGTTTTTT	CASSRPSTGGEKLFF
TRBJ2-7	TRBV6-5	-	-	TGTGCCAGCAGTTACTCATTAGGGGGGGCAGCCTACGAGCAGTACTTC	CASSYSLGGAAYEQYF
TRBJ2-2	TRBV4-1	once	-	TGCGCCAGCAGCCAAGTCCTCCAGACGAACACCGGGGAGCTGTTTTTT	CASSQVLQTNTGELFF
TRBJ2-1	TRBV5-1	-	-	TGCGCCAGCAGCAACCGGGCACAAGGGGAAGGGAATGAGCAGTTCTTC	CASSNRAQGEGNEQFF
TRBJ2-7	TRBV6-5	-	-	TGTGCCAGCAGCGACAATTACGAGCAGTACTTC	CASSDNYEQYF
TRBJ1-1	TRBV12-5	-	-	TGTGCTAGTGGTTTGGCTCCGACAGCTAACACTGAAGCTTTCTTT	CASGLAPTANTEAFF
TRBJ1-1	TRBV5-6	-	-	TGTGCCAGCAGCTTGGAAGGGACTCAAAGGGGCTACACTGAAGCTTTCTTT	CASSLEGTQRGYTEAFF
TRBJ1-5	TRBV18	-	-	TGTGCCAGCTCCGCGACAGGCCTCGGACAGCCCCAGCATTTT	CASSATGLGQPQHF
TRBJ2-7	TRBV7-2	-	TRBD1	TGTGCCAGCAGCTCAGAGAGACAGGGACAGCGAGCCTACGAGCAGTACTTC	CASSSERQGQRAYEQYF
TRBJ1-1	TRBV5-4	-	-	TGTGCCAGCAGCCACATACAGGGTGGGGTTTCTGAAGCTTTCTTT	CASSHIQGGVSEAFF
TRBJ1-1	TRBV11-2	-	-	TGTGCCAGCAGCTTAAGATTCCAGCAGGCACGCATGAACACTGAAGCTTTCTTT	CASSLRFQQARMNTEAFF
TRBJ1-1	TRBV13	once	-	TGTGCCACCACGGTGGTGAACACTGAAGCTTTCTTT	CATTVVNTEAFF
TRBJ1-2	TRBV7-9	-	-	TGTGCCAGCAGCCCTATCCACAGGACATCCTACACCTTC	CASSPIHRTSYTF
TRBJ1-1	TRBV27	-	-	TGTGCCAGCAGTTTTTCGGCAGGGAGGATGAACACTGAAGCTTTCTTT	CASSFSAGRMNTEAFF
TRBJ2-3	TRBV4-3	-	-	TGCGCCAGCAGCCTCGGGGATACGCAGTATTTT	CASSLGDTQYF
TRBJ2-1	TRBV7-6	-	TRBD2	TGTGCCAGCAGCGGGCGCCCGGGACTAGCGGGTATAGAGCAGTTCTTC	CASSGRPGLAGIEQFF
TRBJ2-1	TRBV11-2	-	-	TGTGCCAGCAGCTTAAGCAGGGCTGGCTACAATGAGCAGTTCTTC	CASSLSRAGYNEQFF
TRBJ1-1	TRBV6-6	-	-	TGTGCCAGCGGGAATAGGGGGAGTGGGAACACTGAAGCTTTCTTT	CASGNRGSGNTEAFF
TRBJ1-2	TRBV7-2	-	-	TGTGCCAGCAGCTTAGCACACACAGCCGGTATAAGTGACCCTAATGGCTACACCTTC	CASSLAHTAGISDPNGYTF
TRBJ2-2	TRBV18	-	-	TGTGCCAGCTCACCCTTACAGGGCTCCACACTCCAAACGAACACCGGGGAGCTGTTTTTT	CASSPLQGSTLQTNTGELFF
TRBJ1-2	TRBV7-9	-	-	TGTGCCAGCAGCTTAATTTTGGCTATGAGAGGCGGCTACACCTTC	CASSLILAMRGGYTF
TRBJ2-1	TRBV4-3	-	-	TGCGCCAGCAGCCAAGGAAGGGGGAGCGCCTACAATGAGCAGTTCTTC	CASSQGRGSAYNEQFF
TRBJ1-5	TRBV28	-	-	TGTGCCAGCAGTTTATCTTTAGCGAGAAACCATAGCAATCAGCCCCAGCATTTT	CASSLSLARNHSNQPQHF
TRBJ2-2	TRBV15	-	-	TGTGCCACCAGCAGAGATCCAAGGAGCCAAACCGGGGAGCTGTTTTTT	CATSRDPRSQTGELFF